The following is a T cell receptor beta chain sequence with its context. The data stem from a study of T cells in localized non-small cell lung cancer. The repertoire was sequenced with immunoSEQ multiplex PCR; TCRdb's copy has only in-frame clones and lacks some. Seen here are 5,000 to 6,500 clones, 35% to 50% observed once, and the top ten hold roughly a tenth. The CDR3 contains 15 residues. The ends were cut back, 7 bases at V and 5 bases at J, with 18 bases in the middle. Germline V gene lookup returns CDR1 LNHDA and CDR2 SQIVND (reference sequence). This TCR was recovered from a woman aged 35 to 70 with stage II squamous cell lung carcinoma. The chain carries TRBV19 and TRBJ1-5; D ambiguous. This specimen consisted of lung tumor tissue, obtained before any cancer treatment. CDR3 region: CASNPASNLYQPQHF. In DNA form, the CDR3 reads TGTGCCAGTAATCCGGCCAGCAACCTCTATCAGCCCCAGCATTTT.